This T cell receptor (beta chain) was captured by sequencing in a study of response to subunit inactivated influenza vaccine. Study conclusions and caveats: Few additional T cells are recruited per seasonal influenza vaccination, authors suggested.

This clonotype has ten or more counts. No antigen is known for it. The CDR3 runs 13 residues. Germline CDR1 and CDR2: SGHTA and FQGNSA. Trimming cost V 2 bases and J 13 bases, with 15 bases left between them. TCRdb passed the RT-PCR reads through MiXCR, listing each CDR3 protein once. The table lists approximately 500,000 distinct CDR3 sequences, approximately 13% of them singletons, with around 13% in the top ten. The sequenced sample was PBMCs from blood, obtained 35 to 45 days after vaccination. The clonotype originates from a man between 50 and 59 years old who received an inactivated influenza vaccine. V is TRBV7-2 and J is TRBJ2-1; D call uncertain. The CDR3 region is CASSLPPTKHQFF. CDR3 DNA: TGTGCCAGCAGCTTACCCCCGACCAAACACCAGTTCTTC.